These T cell receptor beta chains were read from a single sample in a study of chemoradiotherapy in HPV16-positive cancers. Profiled with immunoSEQ multiplex PCR; TCRdb holds only in-frame clones, not every one. The sample comprises roughly 20,000 clones, roughly 89% of which are singletons, and roughly 17% rests with the top ten. The sample in question was blood, obtained from a patient who underwent chemoradiotherapy. The receptors come from a human donor with HPV-associated anogenital cancer. Both conserved end residues are part of each CDR3. The order of the fields is V gene, D gene, clone size, J gene, CDR3 DNA, CDR3 protein. A D gene is named only where the DNA matches it firmly. Not every row has a clone size; where given, it reads once, few, many or a size class.

TRBV2	NA	NA	TRBJ1-1	TGTGCCAGCAGTGAAGTTAAGCGGGAGGGCACTGAAGCTTTCTTT	CASSEVKREGTEAFF
TRBV4-3	NA	NA	TRBJ1-1	TGCGCCAGCAGCCAAGATTGGAACACTGAAGCTTTCTTT	CASSQDWNTEAFF
TRBV19	NA	NA	TRBJ2-7	TGTGCCAGCTCCCCGGGCAGCTCCTACGAGCAGTACTTC	CASSPGSSYEQYF
TRBV28	TRBD1	NA	TRBJ1-4	TGTGCCAGCAGTCGACAGGGGGATCTTTTTTCAGTTAGGACGACTAATGAAAAACTGTTTTTT	CASSRQGDLFSVRTTNEKLFF
TRBV9	NA	NA	TRBJ1-1	TGTGCCAGCAGCGTAGCTGTAGGGGCAAACACTGAAGCTTTCTTT	CASSVAVGANTEAFF
TRBV11-2	TRBD1	NA	TRBJ2-5	TGTGCCAGCAGCTTAGTCCGACAGGGGGAGACCCAGTACTTC	CASSLVRQGETQYF
TRBV7-8	NA	NA	TRBJ2-7	TGTGCCAGCAGCTTGCGGGCCCCCTACGAGCAGTACTTC	CASSLRAPYEQYF
TRBV7-9	NA	NA	TRBJ2-4	TGTGCCAGCAGCTCGGGGGGCCGGGGCATTCAGTACTTC	CASSSGGRGIQYF
TRBV4-2	NA	NA	TRBJ2-7	TGTGCCAGCAGCCAAGTTCGTGGGTACGAGCAGTACTTC	CASSQVRGYEQYF
TRBV6-5	TRBD2	NA	TRBJ2-7	TGTGCCAGCAGTTACAGCGGGAGGGCTCCCTACGAGCAGTACTTC	CASSYSGRAPYEQYF
TRBV5-4	TRBD1	NA	TRBJ1-4	TGTGCCAGCAGCTTGGACAGGGGAGTATTCGGAAAACTGTTTTTT	CASSLDRGVFGKLFF
TRBV5-6	NA	NA	TRBJ2-1	TGTGCCAGCAGCTTAGGCCTGATGGCCTACAATGAGCAGTTCTTC	CASSLGLMAYNEQFF
TRBV11-3	TRBD2	NA	TRBJ2-5	TGTGCCAGCAGCTTAGGTCTCGGCGGGAGGGGAGAGACCCAGTACTTC	CASSLGLGGRGETQYF
TRBV13	NA	NA	TRBJ1-6	TGTGCCAGCAGCTTAGGAGTAGGGGGAAATTCACCCCTCCACTTT	CASSLGVGGNSPLHF
TRBV9	NA	NA	TRBJ1-1	TGTGCCAGCAGCGTAGGGGCTAGCGGGGACACTGAAGCTTTCTTT	CASSVGASGDTEAFF
TRBV28	NA	NA	TRBJ1-2	TGTGCCAGTGAGAGGGGGGCTGCTAACTATGGCTACACCTTC	CASERGAANYGYTF
TRBV7-9	TRBD2	once	TRBJ2-3	TGTGCCAGCAGCGACCCCCCGGGACTAATTGCAGATACGCAGTATTTT	CASSDPPGLIADTQYF
TRBV5-1	NA	NA	TRBJ1-1	TGCGCCAGCAGCTTTGGACACTCCCTATTCATGAACACTGAAGCTTTCTTT	CASSFGHSLFMNTEAFF
TRBV5-6	NA	NA	TRBJ1-1	TGTGCCAGCAGCTTGAATCGAGGGTACACTGAAGCTTTCTTT	CASSLNRGYTEAFF
TRBV9	NA	NA	TRBJ2-5	TGTGCCAGCGCGGAGGGGGGACAAGAGACCCAGTACTTC	CASAEGGQETQYF
TRBV4-1	TRBD1	few	TRBJ2-7	TGCGCCAGCAGCCAAGCAGGGGGACAGGGTTACGAGCAGTACTTC	CASSQAGGQGYEQYF
TRBV6-1	NA	NA	TRBJ1-5	TGTGCCAGCAGTGAATCGACCGAATGGCCCCAGCATTTT	CASSESTEWPQHF
TRBV7-2	NA	NA	TRBJ1-2	TGTGCCAGCAGCCTCAACGGGAGCCCGCGTGGCTACACCTTC	CASSLNGSPRGYTF
TRBV9	NA	NA	TRBJ2-7	TGTGCCAGCAGCGACCCAGTCGAGGGGAAAGTCTACGAGCAGTACTTC	CASSDPVEGKVYEQYF
TRBV9	NA	NA	TRBJ1-3	TGTGCCAGCAGCGTTACCAGCGGATACTCTGGAAACACCATATATTTT	CASSVTSGYSGNTIYF
TRBV28	NA	once	TRBJ1-1	TGTGCCAGCAGTTTTGGAGGGAACACTGAAGCTTTCTTT	CASSFGGNTEAFF
TRBV19	NA	NA	TRBJ2-1	TGTGCCAGTAGTATGGCCTCGGGGAGTTTTCAGTTCTTC	CASSMASGSFQFF
TRBV7-2	NA	NA	TRBJ2-2	TGTGCCAGCAGCCACCAGAATGGAAGGGAGCTGTTTTTT	CASSHQNGRELFF
TRBV18	TRBD2	NA	TRBJ2-7	TGTGCCAGCTCTAGCGGGGGGCCCAACGAGCAGTACTTC	CASSSGGPNEQYF
TRBV10-3	NA	NA	TRBJ1-1	TGTGCCATCAGTGGTGGAGGAGAAGCTTTCTTT	CAISGGGEAFF
TRBV7-7	NA	few	TRBJ1-1	TGTGCCAGCAGCTTAGAAGGGCACACTGAAGCTTTCTTT	CASSLEGHTEAFF
TRBV13	NA	NA	TRBJ2-2	TGTGCCAGCAGCTCATCACCGGGACTCCGGGGGACCGGGGAGCTGTTTTTT	CASSSSPGLRGTGELFF
TRBV15	NA	NA	TRBJ2-7	TGTGCCACCAGCAGAGGGGACTCTTATCGCTACGAGCAGTACTTC	CATSRGDSYRYEQYF
TRBV13	NA	NA	TRBJ2-7	TGTGCCAGCAGCTTTACGAATATATACGAGCAGTACTTC	CASSFTNIYEQYF
TRBV27	NA	NA	TRBJ2-1	TGTGCCACTAGAGTTTTGGGGCACCATGAGCAGTTCTTC	CATRVLGHHEQFF
TRBV29-1	TRBD1	once	TRBJ2-3	TGCAGCGTCCGACAGGGAAGGCAGTATTTT	CSVRQGRQYF
TRBV15	TRBD1	NA	TRBJ1-5	TGTGCCACCAGCAGAGATGGGACAGGCAATCAGCCCCAGCATTTT	CATSRDGTGNQPQHF
TRBV6-5	NA	NA	TRBJ1-4	TGTGCCAGCAGTACCCGGGGGACCGATGAAAAACTGTTTTTT	CASSTRGTDEKLFF
TRBV19	NA	NA	TRBJ2-6	TGTGCCAGTAGTATTGGACAGATCGCTTCTGGGGCCAACGTCCTGACTTTC	CASSIGQIASGANVLTF
TRBV7-9	NA	NA	TRBJ2-7	TGTGCCAGCAGCTCCCAGTGGGGGACCTACGAGCAGTACTTC	CASSSQWGTYEQYF
TRBV7-9	TRBD1	NA	TRBJ1-6	TGTGCCAGCAGCGGGGACAGGGATAATTCACCCCTCCACTTT	CASSGDRDNSPLHF
TRBV11-2	TRBD2	NA	TRBJ2-2	TGTGCCAGCAGCAGACTAGCGGGACGCTCCGGGGAGCTGTTTTTT	CASSRLAGRSGELFF
TRBV18	NA	NA	TRBJ1-1	TGTGCCAGCTCACCGCTAGAAGGGACTGAAGCTTTCTTT	CASSPLEGTEAFF
TRBV6-6	TRBD2	once	TRBJ2-5	TGTGCCAGCAGTTTCCGACTAGCGGGGGGGCTAGTGACCCAGTACTTC	CASSFRLAGGLVTQYF
TRBV5-4	NA	NA	TRBJ1-1	TGTGCCAGCAGCTTGAGACAGACAACTGAAGCTTTCTTT	CASSLRQTTEAFF
TRBV5-1	NA	NA	TRBJ2-5	TGCGCCAGCAGCTTCTCAGCAGGAGAGACCCAGTACTTC	CASSFSAGETQYF
TRBV9	NA	NA	TRBJ2-7	TGTGCCAGCAGCGTCGGGGGGCCTTCCTACGAGCAGTACTTC	CASSVGGPSYEQYF
TRBV6-6	NA	once	TRBJ2-3	TGTGCCAGCAGTTACTTTGGAGGGCAGGGGACAGATACGCAGTATTTT	CASSYFGGQGTDTQYF
TRBV6-7	NA	once	TRBJ2-7	TGTGCCAGCAGTTACGGGGGGGCCGGGTACGAGCAGTACTTC	CASSYGGAGYEQYF
TRBV5-1	NA	NA	TRBJ2-1	TGCGCCAGCAGCTTGGTGGTAAATGAGCAGTTCTTC	CASSLVVNEQFF
TRBV9	NA	NA	TRBJ1-3	TGTGCCAGCAGCGCGCAAAACAGGGTCTCTGGAAACACCATATATTTT	CASSAQNRVSGNTIYF
TRBV15	TRBD1	NA	TRBJ1-1	TGTGCCACCAGCCCAGACAGGGGAATGAACACTGAAGCTTTCTTT	CATSPDRGMNTEAFF
TRBV7-4	NA	NA	TRBJ2-3	TGTGCCAGCAGCTGGAGTCTCTGGACGGCTAGCACAGATACGCAGTATTTT	CASSWSLWTASTDTQYF